The entry below gives a single T cell receptor beta chain sequence along with its context. Its antigen is not known. Different DNA sequences within this sample yield the same CDR3. The germline V gene encodes CDR1 SGHNT and CDR2 YYREEE (reference sequence). V gave up 2 bases and J gave up 2 bases, with 8 bases separating them. The CDR3 loop spans 13 amino acids. The data are from a study of cytomegalovirus exposure and HLA in healthy donors. About the research overall: Ancestry clustering placed roughly 86% of approximately 370 genotyped donors in the Caucasian-associated cluster. Study-level findings and limits: For most TCR beta V segments, an earlier analysis put the productive rate at about 87% or about 30% of the time. Listed as cytomegalovirus-associated were over 150 TCR beta chains.

This PCR relied on a set of 60 Vbeta primers and 13 Jbeta primers. The protocol was immunoSEQ multiplex PCR, while the TCRdb copy is restricted to in-frame clones and leaves out a portion. This table has about 85,000 clones, 80% appearing once. This clonotype was obtained from a woman in her fifties or sixties in good health and CMV-seropositive. Sequenced sample: PBMCs. V is TRBV5-4 and J is TRBJ2-7; D may be TRBD2 (6 bases). The CDR3 nucleotides read TGTGCCAGCAGCTTTGGGAGGACCTACGAGCAGTACTTC. Amino acids: CASSFGRTYEQYF.